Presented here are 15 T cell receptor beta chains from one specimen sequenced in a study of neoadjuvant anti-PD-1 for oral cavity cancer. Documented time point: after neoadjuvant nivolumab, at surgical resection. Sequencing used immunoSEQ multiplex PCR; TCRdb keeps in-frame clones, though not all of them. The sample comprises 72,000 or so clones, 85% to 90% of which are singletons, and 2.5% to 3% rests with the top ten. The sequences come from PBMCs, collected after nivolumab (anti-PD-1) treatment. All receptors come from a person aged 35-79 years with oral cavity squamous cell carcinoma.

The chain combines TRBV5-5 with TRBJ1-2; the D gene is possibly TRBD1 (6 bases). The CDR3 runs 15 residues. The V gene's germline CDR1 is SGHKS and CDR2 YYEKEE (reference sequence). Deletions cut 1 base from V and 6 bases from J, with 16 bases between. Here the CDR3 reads CASSLSARGADGYTF. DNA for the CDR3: TGTGCCAGCAGCTTGTCCGCACGGGGGGCGGATGGCTACACCTTC.

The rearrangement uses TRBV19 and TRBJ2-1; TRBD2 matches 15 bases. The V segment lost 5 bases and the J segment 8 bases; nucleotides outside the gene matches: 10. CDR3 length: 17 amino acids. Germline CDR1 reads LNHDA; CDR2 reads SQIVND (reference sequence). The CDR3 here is CASSPGGTSGGMHEQFF. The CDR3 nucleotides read TGTGCCAGTAGTCCTGGAGGGACTAGCGGGGGGATGCATGAGCAGTTCTTC.

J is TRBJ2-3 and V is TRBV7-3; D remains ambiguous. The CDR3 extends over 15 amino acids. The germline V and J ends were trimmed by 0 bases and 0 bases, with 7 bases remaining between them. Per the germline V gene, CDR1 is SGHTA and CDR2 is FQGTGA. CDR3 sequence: CASSLTLTSTDTQYF. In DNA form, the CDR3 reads TGTGCCAGCAGCTTAACTCTTACTAGCACAGATACGCAGTATTTT.

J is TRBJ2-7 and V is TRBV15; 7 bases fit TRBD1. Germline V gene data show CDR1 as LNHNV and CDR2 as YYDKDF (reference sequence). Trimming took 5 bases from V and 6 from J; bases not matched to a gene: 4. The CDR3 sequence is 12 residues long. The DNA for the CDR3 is TGTGCCACCAGCGAGACAGGGAGCGAGCAGTACTTC. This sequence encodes CATSETGSEQYF.

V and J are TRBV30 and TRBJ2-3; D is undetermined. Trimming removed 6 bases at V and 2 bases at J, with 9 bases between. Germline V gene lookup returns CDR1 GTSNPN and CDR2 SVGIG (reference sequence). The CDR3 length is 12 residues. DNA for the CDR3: TGTGCCTGCGGGTCCACCACAGATACGCAGTATTTT. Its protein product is CACGSTTDTQYF.

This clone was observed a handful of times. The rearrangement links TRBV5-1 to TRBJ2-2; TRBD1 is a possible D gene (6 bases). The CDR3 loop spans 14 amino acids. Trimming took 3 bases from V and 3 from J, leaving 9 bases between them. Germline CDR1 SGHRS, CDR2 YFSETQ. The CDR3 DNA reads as TGCGCCAGCAGCTCCCGGACAGACACCGGGGAGCTGTTTTTT. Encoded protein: CASSSRTDTGELFF.

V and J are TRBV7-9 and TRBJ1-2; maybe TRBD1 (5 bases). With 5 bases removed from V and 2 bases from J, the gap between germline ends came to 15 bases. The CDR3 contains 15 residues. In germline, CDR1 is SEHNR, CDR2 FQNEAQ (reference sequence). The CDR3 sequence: CASSPGGASNYGYTF. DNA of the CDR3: TGTGCCAGCAGCCCCGGGGGAGCGTCCAACTATGGCTACACCTTC.

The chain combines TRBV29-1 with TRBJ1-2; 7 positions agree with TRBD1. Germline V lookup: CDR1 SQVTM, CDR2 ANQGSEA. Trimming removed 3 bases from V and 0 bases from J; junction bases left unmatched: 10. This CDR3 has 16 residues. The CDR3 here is CSVDREGAIANYGYTF. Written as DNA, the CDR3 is TGCAGCGTTGATAGGGAGGGGGCTATTGCTAACTATGGCTACACCTTC.

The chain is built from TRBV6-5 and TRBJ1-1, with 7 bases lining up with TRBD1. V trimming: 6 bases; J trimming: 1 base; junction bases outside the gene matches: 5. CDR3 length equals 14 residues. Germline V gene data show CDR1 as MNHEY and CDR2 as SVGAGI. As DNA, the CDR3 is TGTGCCAGCAGCCGACAGGGATGGAACACTGAAGCTTTCTTT. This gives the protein CASSRQGWNTEAFF.

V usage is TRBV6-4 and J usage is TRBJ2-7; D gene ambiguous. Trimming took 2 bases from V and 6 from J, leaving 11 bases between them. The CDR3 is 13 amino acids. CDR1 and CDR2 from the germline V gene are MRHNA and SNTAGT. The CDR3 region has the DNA TGTGCCAGCAGTGACGATAAGGGCTTCGAGCAGTACTTC. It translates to CASSDDKGFEQYF.

CDR3 amino acids: CASSSQVPNTEAFF. CDR3 bases: TGTGCCAGCAGTTCACAGGTCCCGAACACTGAAGCTTTCTTT. The chain uses TRBV27 and TRBJ1-1; a possible D gene is TRBD1 (5 bases). V lost 4 bases and J 1 base, leaving 10 bases between the germline ends. The CDR3 runs to 14 residues. From germline, CDR1 is MNHEY and CDR2 SMNVEV (reference sequence).

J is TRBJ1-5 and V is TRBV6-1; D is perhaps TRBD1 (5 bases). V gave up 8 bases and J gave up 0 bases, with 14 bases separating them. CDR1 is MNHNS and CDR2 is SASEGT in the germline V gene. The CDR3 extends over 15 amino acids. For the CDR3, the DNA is TGTGCCAGCTTGGGGGGGGACTATAGCAATCAGCCCCAGCATTTT. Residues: CASLGGDYSNQPQHF.

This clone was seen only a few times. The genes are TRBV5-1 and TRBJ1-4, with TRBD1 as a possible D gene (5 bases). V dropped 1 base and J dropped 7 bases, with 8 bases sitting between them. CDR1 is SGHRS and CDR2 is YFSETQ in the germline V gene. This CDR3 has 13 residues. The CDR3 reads CASSLWQGEKLFF. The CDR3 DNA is TGCGCCAGCAGCTTGTGGCAGGGTGAAAAACTGTTTTTT.

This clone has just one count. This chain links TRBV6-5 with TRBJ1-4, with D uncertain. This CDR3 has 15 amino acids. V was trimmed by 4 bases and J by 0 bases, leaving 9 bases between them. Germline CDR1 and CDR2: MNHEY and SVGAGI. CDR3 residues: CASSSSGATNEKLFF. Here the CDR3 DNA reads TGTGCCAGCAGTTCTTCAGGTGCAACTAATGAAAAACTGTTTTTT.

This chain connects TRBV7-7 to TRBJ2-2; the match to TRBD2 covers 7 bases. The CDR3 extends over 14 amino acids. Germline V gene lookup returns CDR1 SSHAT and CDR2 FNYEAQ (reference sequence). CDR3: CASAGPNSPGELFF. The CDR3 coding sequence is TGTGCTTCAGCGGGGCCAAACAGCCCCGGGGAGCTGTTTTTT.